Following are 2 T cell receptor beta chains from one sample sequenced in a study of T cells after yellow fever vaccination. One entry per CDR3 protein, called by TCRdb with MiXCR from the 5' RACE reads. This table has around 550,000 distinct CDR3 sequences, about 19% appearing once. Here the sequenced sample was PBMCs, taken 15 days after the yellow fever booster vaccination. The receptors derive from a man aged 30 to 45 who received the YFV17D yellow fever vaccine.

This clonotype turned up a few times. The chain carries TRBV3-1 and TRBJ1-3; no clear D gene. The CDR3 is 12 residues long. The V end lost 11 bases, the J end lost 0 bases, and 8 bases lay between the germline ends. The germline V gene encodes CDR1 LGHDT and CDR2 YNNKEL (reference sequence). Here the CDR3 reads CAVASSGNTIYF. The CDR3 DNA is TGTGCCGTCGCGAGCTCTGGAAACACCATATATTTT.

Concerning this clonotype itself: The germline gene is not matched at one end of the junction; a read error may be the cause. The J gene is TRBJ2-1, the V gene TRBV20-1; no clear D. From germline, CDR1 is DFQATT and CDR2 SNEGSKA (reference sequence). This CDR3 has 14 residues. This CDR3 reads CSDRDERAYYEQFF. DNA for the CDR3: TGCAGTGATAGAGACGAACGAGCCTACTATGAGCAGTTCTTC.